This T cell receptor beta chain was recovered during a study of Graves' ophthalmopathy and Graves' hyperthyroidism. Whole-study findings and limits: In blood, most expanded thyroid clonotypes above 0.001 frequency were also detected. Ophthalmopathy progression prediction by the model yielded a sensitivity of about 68% and a specificity of less than 75%.

With regard to this clonotype: Its specificity is not known.

Scientists amplified the TCR beta CDR3 regions from RNA transcripts. Second-round multiplex PCR came after first-round RT-PCR with HTBI primers. In TCRdb, the multiplex PCR reads were re-called with MiXCR into one record per CDR3 protein. The sample has about 600,000 distinct CDR3 sequences, less than 45% seen once. Sequencing used peripheral blood or thyroid tissue (not recorded which). The receptor was isolated from an adult man with Graves' hyperthyroidism.

The CDR3 is CASTNPGPPGREPELFF. In DNA, the CDR3 is TGTGCCAGCACCAACCCAGGGCCGCCAGGTCGAGAACCGGAACTGTTTTTT. The chain combines TRBV5-4 with TRBJ1-4; a weak D match, TRBD1 (5 bases). Trimming removed 6 bases from V and 12 bases from J, with 30 bases in between. The V gene's germline CDR1 is SGHNT and CDR2 YYREEE (reference sequence). The CDR3 extends over 17 amino acids.